These 5 T cell receptor beta chains originate from one sample sequenced in a study of T cell responses to AZD1222 COVID-19 vaccine. Repertoires were generated with immunoSEQ multiplex PCR, while TCRdb's copy carries only in-frame clones and drops some. The sample lists about 92,000 clones, 85% to 90% occurring once. The sample was peripheral blood, taken on day 0 of AZD1222 vaccination. The receptors here all came from an adult in good health.

The chain uses TRBV4-1 and TRBJ2-2, with TRBD2 matching over 8 bases. From germline, CDR1 is MGHRA and CDR2 YSYEKL. The trim removed 1 base at V and 2 bases at J, leaving 3 bases unmatched. This CDR3 is 16 amino acids long. The DNA of the CDR3 is TGCGCCAGCAGCCAAGGGAGGACTAGCAACACCGGGGAGCTGTTTTTT. Translation: CASSQGRTSNTGELFF.

This rearrangement joins TRBV12-3 or TRBV12-4 to TRBJ1-1; D remains unclear. CDR3 length: 13 amino acids. V gave up 7 bases and J gave up 5 bases, with 14 bases separating them. CDR3 DNA: TGTGCCAGCACAAATGTGGGGAGGACTGAAGCTTTCTTT. It translates to CASTNVGRTEAFF.

This clone was found once. This chain uses TRBV23-1 with TRBJ1-4; D is unclear. TRBV23-1 has ORF status, its function being uncertain. This CDR3 region has 15 residues. V shed 3 bases and J shed 4 bases, with 12 bases lying between them. CDR3 residues: CASSHYGFVNEKLFF. CDR3 DNA: TGCGCCAGCAGTCACTACGGGTTTGTTAATGAAAAACTGTTTTTT.

V is TRBV11-2 and J is TRBJ1-6; D is uncertain. This CDR3 region has 16 residues. Germline CDR1 is SGHAT and CDR2 is FQNNGV. V was pared by 1 base and J by 0 bases, with 7 bases between. CDR3 sequence (DNA): TGTGCCAGCAGCTTAGGTCCGAGCTCCTATAATTCACCCCTCCACTTT. Its translation: CASSLGPSSYNSPLHF.

This clone was counted only a few times. The V and J genes are TRBV19 and TRBJ1-6; 7 bases match TRBD1. The CDR3 spans 15 residues. Trimming at V came to 7 bases and at J to 10 bases, leaving 13 bases not matched to a gene. The germline V gene encodes CDR1 LNHDA and CDR2 SQIVND (reference sequence). CDR3 DNA sequence: TGTGCCAGTACCCTACAGGGGAACGCGAAGTCACCCCTCCACTTT. Its translation is CASTLQGNAKSPLHF.